One and the same sample provided the 26 T cell receptor beta chains below, sequenced in a study of cytomegalovirus exposure and HLA in healthy donors. PCR amplification relied on 60 Vbeta primers (plus 13 Jbeta primers). TCRdb's table, derived via immunoSEQ multiplex PCR, lists solely in-frame clones and lacks some. The repertoire consists of about 130,000 clones, with about four fifths occurring once and the leading ten covering roughly 4%. Sequencing input: PBMCs. The origin of the receptors is a man in his forties in good health and CMV-seronegative.

The chain couples TRBV13 to TRBJ2-2, with 8 bases lining up with TRBD1. Per germline, CDR1 PRHDT and CDR2 FYEKMQ (reference sequence). The ends lost 2 bases at V and 0 bases at J; junction bases unmatched: 17. This CDR3 has 21 residues. In nucleotides, the CDR3 is TGTGCCAGCAGCTTATTGGACAGGGTGAGGACGTCCTCCTCGAACACCGGGGAGCTGTTTTTT. Translation gives CASSLLDRVRTSSSNTGELFF.

This chain joins TRBV7-9 and TRBJ2-1, with TRBD1 as a possible D gene (5 bases). V lost 2 bases and J lost 2, with 16 bases in between. There are 17 residues in the CDR3. Germline assignment: CDR1 SEHNR and CDR2 FQNEAQ (reference sequence). The CDR3 DNA follows: TGTGCCAGCAGCTTATTTTCCGCAGGGCTGGCCTACAATGAGCAGTTCTTC. Protein product: CASSLFSAGLAYNEQFF.

The chain links TRBV27 to TRBJ2-2; D may be TRBD2 (5 bases). CDR3 length equals 16 residues. The V end lost 3 bases, the J end lost 3 bases, and 14 bases lay between the germline ends. Looked up from germline, CDR1 is MNHEY and CDR2 is SMNVEV (reference sequence). Written as DNA, the CDR3 is TGTGCCAGCAGTTTTGTGGCTAGCTTCCACACCGGGGAGCTGTTTTTT. It translates to CASSFVASFHTGELFF.

The rearrangement links TRBV19 to TRBJ2-1; the D gene is possibly TRBD1 (5 bases). V lost 2 bases and J 4 bases, leaving 9 bases between the germline ends. The CDR3 covers 14 residues. CDR1 is LNHDA and CDR2 is SQIVND in the germline V gene (reference sequence). CDR3 bases: TGTGCCAGTAGTATAAGCGACAGTTACAATGAGCAGTTCTTC. Translation gives CASSISDSYNEQFF.

This clone appeared a single time. The rearrangement joins TRBV19 to TRBJ1-3; D is undetermined. Germline V lookup: CDR1 LNHDA, CDR2 SQIVND (reference sequence). Deletions cut 1 base from V and 0 bases from J, with 7 bases between. This CDR3 has 15 residues. CDR3 bases: TGTGCCAGTAGTATAGGAAGCCGCTCTGGAAACACCATATATTTT. It yields the protein CASSIGSRSGNTIYF.

The chain has TRBV19 and TRBJ1-3; D is ambiguous. Trimming stripped 10 bases from V and 5 bases from J, with 9 bases between. Germline V gene data show CDR1 as LNHDA and CDR2 as SQIVND (reference sequence). There are 11 residues in the CDR3. DNA for the CDR3: TGTGCCACCGAGCTCAGAAACACCATATATTTT. Translating gives CATELRNTIYF. Combining the CDR3 with reference TRBV19 and TRBJ1-3 gives the whole variable domain DGGITQSPKYLFRKEGQNVTLSCEQNLNHDAMYWYRQDPGQGLRLIYYSQIVNDFQKGDIAEGYSVSREKKESFPLTVTSAQKNPTAFYLCATELRNTIYFGEGSWLTVV.

The V gene is TRBV14, the J gene TRBJ2-7; 9 nucleotides match TRBD1. V shed 0 bases and J 4 bases; nucleotides not matched to a gene: 10. Germline V gives CDR1 SGHDN, CDR2 FVKESK. The CDR3 totals 17 residues. CDR3 DNA sequence: TGTGCCAGCAGCCAAGAAGTAGGACAGGGGTTGCTATACGAGCAGTACTTC. Translated, it gives CASSQEVGQGLLYEQYF. Full variable domain (missing parts from reference TRBV14 and TRBJ2-7): EAGVTQFPSHSVIEKGQTVTLRCDPISGHDNLYWYRRVMGKEIKFLLHFVKESKQDESGMPNNRFLAERTGGTYSTLKVQPAELEDSGVYFCASSQEVGQGLLYEQYFGPGTRLTVT.

This sequence joins TRBV5-1 and TRBJ1-3, with 7 positions matching TRBD1. Trimming removed 4 bases from V and 0 bases from J; junction bases left unmatched: 7. There are 16 residues in the CDR3. Germline CDR1 and CDR2: SGHRS and YFSETQ. The CDR3 is CASSGGQTVSGNTIYF. The CDR3 coding sequence is TGCGCCAGCAGCGGGGGACAGACCGTCTCTGGAAACACCATATATTTT.

J is TRBJ1-5 and V is TRBV25-1; TRBD1 aligns across 7 bases. The CDR3 sequence is 14 residues long. With V trimmed by 6 bases and J by 0 bases, 2 bases remained unmatched. The germline gives CDR1 MGHDK, CDR2 SYGVNS. The CDR3: CASRGQNSNQPQHF. In DNA form, the CDR3 reads TGTGCCAGCAGGGGACAGAATAGCAATCAGCCCCAGCATTTT.

This clone has just a few counts. The rearrangement links TRBV11-2 to TRBJ1-3; D is uncertain. This CDR3 is built from 15 residues. CDR1 is SGHAT, CDR2 FQNNGV, per germline. The V gene lost 5 bases and the J gene lost 2 bases, with 13 bases spanning the gap. The CDR3 loop is CASSIGVAAGNTIYF. In DNA, the CDR3 is TGTGCCAGCAGCATAGGCGTAGCGGCTGGAAACACCATATATTTT.

This chain joins TRBV5-5 and TRBJ1-1, with 7 bases aligning to TRBD1. Trimming cost V 4 bases and J 5 bases; bases outside gene matches: 14. The CDR3 is made up of 16 amino acids. Germline CDR1 is SGHKS and CDR2 is YYEKEE (reference sequence). CDR3 residues: CASSLQGPRGGTEAFF. The CDR3 DNA sequence: TGTGCCAGCAGCCTACAGGGGCCGCGAGGAGGTACTGAAGCTTTCTTT.

Points on this clone: A read error may account for a junction end that differs from germline. This rearrangement joins TRBV6-1 to TRBJ2-5, with unresolved D. CDR3 length equals 13 residues. Germline V lookup: CDR1 MNHNS, CDR2 SASEGT. The CDR3 DNA reads TGTGCCAGCAGTGGCCAGTTACAAGAGGCCCAGTACTTC. Translation gives CASSGQLQEAQYF.

V and J are TRBV6-5 and TRBJ1-5; 8 nucleotides match TRBD1. The CDR3 extends over 15 amino acids. The junction had 9 bases not matched to a gene; V was cut back by 6 bases and J by 5 bases. The germline gives CDR1 MNHEY, CDR2 SVGAGI. CDR3 bases: TGTGCCAGCAGATTGGACAGGGCTACCGATCAGCCCCAGCATTTT. This translates into CASRLDRATDQPQHF.

This chain connects TRBV6-6 to TRBJ1-5, with D possibly matching TRBD1 (6 bases). The ends were cut back, 6 bases at V and 11 bases at J, with 14 bases in the middle. Germline CDR1 reads MNHNY; CDR2 reads SVGAGI (reference sequence). CDR3 length: 12 amino acids. The CDR3 sequence: CASRWEGEAQHF. Here the CDR3 DNA reads TGTGCCAGCAGATGGGAGGGGGAGGCCCAGCATTTT.

V gene TRBV11-2 combines with J gene TRBJ2-5; TRBD2 matches 12 bases. V lost 4 bases and J lost 5; bases outside the gene matches: 5. The CDR3 has 15 amino acids. From germline, CDR1 is SGHAT and CDR2 FQNNGV. CDR3 region: CASSSLAGGVETQYF. In DNA, the CDR3 is TGTGCCAGCAGCTCCCTAGCGGGGGGGGTGGAGACCCAGTACTTC.

This chain links TRBV9 with TRBJ2-7, with D perhaps TRBD1 (6 bases). Trimming removed 0 bases at V and 5 bases at J, with 15 bases between. Germline V gene data show CDR1 as SGDLS and CDR2 as YYNGEE. This CDR3 comprises 15 residues. The CDR3 spells CASSVGGRGAHEQYF. The CDR3 region has the DNA TGTGCCAGCAGCGTAGGGGGCAGGGGTGCCCACGAGCAGTACTTC.

This rearrangement joins TRBV28 to TRBJ2-7; TRBD2 is a possible D gene (6 bases). The CDR3 length is 15 residues. V dropped 6 bases and J dropped 6 bases, with 21 bases sitting between them. CDR1 and CDR2 from the germline V gene are MDHEN and SYDVKM. The CDR3 region has the DNA TGTGCCAGCAGCGATCCCCCTCCTCGGACTATCGAGCAGTACTTC. This sequence encodes CASSDPPPRTIEQYF.

The rearrangement joins TRBV6-1 to TRBJ1-1, with D hard to call. Trimming shortened V by 2 bases and J by 0 bases, and 16 bases separated the two germline ends. Germline V gene sequence: CDR1 MNHNS, CDR2 SASEGT. This CDR3 has 17 amino acids. CDR3 amino acids: CASSENLREGMNTEAFF. CDR3 in DNA: TGTGCCAGCAGTGAAAATCTCCGGGAAGGGATGAACACTGAAGCTTTCTTT.

The V call is TRBV6-1, the J call TRBJ1-1; D is ambiguous. The length of the CDR3 is 12 residues. In germline, CDR1 is MNHNS, CDR2 SASEGT. The V and J ends lost 8 bases and 4 bases respectively, with 11 bases between them. The CDR3 loop is CASSYSFTEAFF. CDR3 sequence (DNA): TGTGCCAGCTCATACAGTTTCACTGAAGCTTTCTTT.

The chain links TRBV4-3 to TRBJ1-6; TRBD1 might be the D (5 bases). The length of the CDR3 is 14 residues. Germline V gene lookup returns CDR1 LGHNA and CDR2 YSLEER. Trimming left V 5 bases short and J 10 bases short, with 15 bases between. DNA of the CDR3: TGCGCCAGCAGCAAAGCGGGGGTGGGCTCACCCCTCCACTTT. It codes for CASSKAGVGSPLHF.

The rearrangement uses TRBV2 and TRBJ1-4; 10 bases map to TRBD1. In germline, CDR1 is SNHLY, CDR2 FYNNEI. With 6 bases clipped from V and 5 bases from J, the junction kept 9 bases outside the gene matches. The CDR3 has 16 amino acids. In nucleotides, the CDR3 is TGTGCCAGCAGCCGGGACAGGGGAGATCAAAATGAAAAACTGTTTTTT. It is translated as CASSRDRGDQNEKLFF.

This chain uses TRBV5-1 with TRBJ1-1, with TRBD1 identical over 9 bases. CDR3 length: 16 amino acids. V shed 4 bases, J shed 1 base, and the junction held 8 bases outside the gene matches. Germline CDR1 SGHRS, CDR2 YFSETQ. CDR3 protein: CASSKGQGNSNTEAFF. The CDR3 DNA is TGCGCCAGCAGCAAAGGACAGGGGAATTCGAACACTGAAGCTTTCTTT.

There are a few counts of this clone. The CDR3 DNA sequence: TGCAGCGGGCGGGGCAACAATGAGCAGTTCTTC. Protein: CSGRGNNEQFF. The chain carries TRBV29-1 and TRBJ2-1; D might be TRBD2 (6 bases). V was pared by 7 bases and J by 5 bases, with 9 bases between. Germline V gene sequence: CDR1 SQVTM, CDR2 ANQGSEA. The CDR3 is 11 residues long.

The chain uses TRBV29-1 and TRBJ2-3; 15 bases agree with TRBD2. CDR3 length: 15 residues. Germline assignment: CDR1 SQVTM and CDR2 ANQGSEA. The ends lost 6 bases at V and 5 bases at J; junction bases unmatched: 6. DNA of the CDR3: TGCAGCGTCGGGGGGACTAGCGGGGGGAAAGATACGCAGTATTTT. Protein sequence: CSVGGTSGGKDTQYF.

V and J are TRBV9 and TRBJ2-3; D gene ambiguous. The CDR3 has 13 residues. The germline CDR1 and CDR2 sequences are SGDLS and YYNGEE. The V and J ends lost 1 base and 3 bases respectively, with 6 bases between them. This CDR3 reads CASSVRATDTQYF. CDR3 in DNA: TGTGCCAGCAGCGTACGCGCAACAGATACGCAGTATTTT.

The V and J genes are TRBV5-1 and TRBJ1-2; D is unresolved. V lost 2 bases to trimming and J lost 10 bases, with 15 bases between them. The CDR3 covers 13 residues. Looked up from germline, CDR1 is SGHRS and CDR2 is YFSETQ. The CDR3 DNA is TGCGCCAGCAGCTTAACACTAAGCGGGGTCTACACCTTC. It yields the protein CASSLTLSGVYTF.